A single sample is the source of the 10 T cell receptor beta chains below, sequenced in a study of identical twins. TCRdb reprocessed the 5' RACE reads with MiXCR, giving one entry per CDR3 protein. The sample lists hundreds of thousands of distinct CDR3 sequences; around 6% were seen once. Sequenced sample: naive T cells sorted from blood. Every receptor here comes from a man between 18 and 29 years old in good health.

This clonotype was counted at least ten times. V and J are TRBV28 and TRBJ1-3; 7 positions match TRBD1. The J segment lost 4 bases and the V segment lost 3 bases, leaving 12 bases of the junction unmatched. The CDR3 sequence is 17 residues long. Germline-derived CDR1 and CDR2 are MDHEN and SYDVKM. The DNA of the CDR3 is TGTGCCAGCAGTTTCCCCCTCGGGACAGCCTACGGAAACACCATATATTTT. This sequence encodes CASSFPLGTAYGNTIYF. Variable domain in full (rest from reference TRBV28 and TRBJ1-3): DVKVTQSSRYLVKRTGEKVFLECVQDMDHENMFWYRQDPGLGLRLIYFSYDVKMKEKGDIPEGYSVSREKKERFSLILESASTNQTSMYLCASSFPLGTAYGNTIYFGEGSWLTVV.

The chain employs TRBV5-6 and TRBJ2-4; 9 positions agree with TRBD1. Germline V lookup: CDR1 SGHDT, CDR2 YYEEEE. The V and J ends lost 3 bases and 7 bases, in that order; junction bases with no gene match: 11. CDR3 length equals 16 residues. The CDR3 is CASSWYSGTGSNIQYF. CDR3 in DNA: TGTGCCAGCAGCTGGTACTCCGGGACAGGGTCTAACATTCAGTACTTC.

The chain links TRBV7-2 to TRBJ2-3; D unclear. This CDR3 has 14 residues. From germline, CDR1 is SGHTA and CDR2 FQGNSA. V was pared by 3 bases and J by 2 bases, with 9 bases between. The CDR3 region is CASSFLAFTDTQYF. The CDR3 nucleotides are TGTGCCAGCAGCTTTTTAGCTTTCACAGATACGCAGTATTTT. Full variable domain (remainder filled in from reference TRBV7-2 and TRBJ2-3): GAGVSQSPSNKVTEKGKDVELRCDPISGHTALYWYRQSLGQGLEFLIYFQGNSAPDKSGLPSDRFSAERTGGSVSTLTIQRTQQEDSAVYLCASSFLAFTDTQYFGPGTRLTVL.

As concerns this clonotype: The conserved closing phenylalanine or tryptophan is absent in this CDR3, likely reflecting a read error. The chain employs TRBV5-1 and TRBJ2-1; 14 bases align to TRBD2. Germline CDR1 is SGHRS and CDR2 is YFSETQ. After removal of 4 bases from V and 2 bases from J, the junction contained 8 bases not matched to a gene. This CDR3 is 18 amino acids long. The CDR3 sequence is CASSLQGTSGSAYNEQFL. CDR3 sequence (DNA): TGCGCCAGCAGCCTTCAAGGGACTAGCGGGAGTGCCTACAATGAGCAGTTCTTG.

This clonotype was counted ten times or more. This chain uses TRBV28 with TRBJ2-5; D possibly corresponds to TRBD2 (5 bases). The V gene's germline CDR1 is MDHEN and CDR2 SYDVKM. V was cut by 3 bases and J by 1 base, with 12 bases left in between. The CDR3 contains 15 residues. The CDR3 nucleotides read TGTGCCAGCAGTTTCATGGGAGCGGTCCAAGAGACCCAGTACTTC. It translates to CASSFMGAVQETQYF.

J is TRBJ1-3 and V is TRBV5-6; D call uncertain. The CDR3 spans 13 residues. V was shortened by 4 bases and J by 0 bases, with 5 bases between the two germline ends. The germline V gene encodes CDR1 SGHDT and CDR2 YYEEEE. The DNA of the CDR3 is TGTGCCAGCAGCGAACTCTCTGGAAACACCATATATTTT. This sequence encodes CASSELSGNTIYF.

This clonotype was recorded a few times. The chain has TRBV11-2 and TRBJ2-1; 10 nucleotides line up with TRBD2. Germline V gene data show CDR1 as SGHAT and CDR2 as FQNNGV. J was trimmed by 4 bases and V by 5 bases; bases with no gene match: 2. The CDR3 has 14 residues. The CDR3 coding sequence is TGTGCCAGCAGCACTAGCGGGATGTACAATGAGCAGTTCTTC. Protein sequence: CASSTSGMYNEQFF.

This clonotype was seen only a few times. The chain employs TRBV29-1 and TRBJ2-7; 8 bases are shared with TRBD2. Germline values: CDR1 SQVTM, CDR2 ANQGSEA. V lost 3 bases, J lost 3 bases, and 4 bases stayed unmatched. This CDR3 has 13 residues. DNA of the CDR3: TGCAGCGTTGATACCCGGGAGGGCTACGAGCAGTACTTC. Amino acid sequence: CSVDTREGYEQYF.

This clonotype was counted only a few times. The chain joins TRBV6-1 to TRBJ1-6; tentatively, D is TRBD1 (5 bases). The V and J ends lost 1 base and 13 bases respectively, with 17 bases between them. The CDR3 spans 15 residues. CDR1 and CDR2 from the germline V gene are MNHNS and SASEGT. CDR3 in DNA: TGTGCCAGCAGTGAAGTTAAGGGGATAGGCCTTCCCCTCCACTTT. As protein: CASSEVKGIGLPLHF.

The rearrangement links TRBV7-8 to TRBJ2-6; TRBD1 agrees at 11 bases. Per germline, CDR1 SGHVS and CDR2 FQNEAQ. With V trimmed by 7 bases and J by 1 base, 9 bases remained unmatched. This CDR3 is 18 amino acids long. As DNA, the CDR3 is TGTGCCAGCAAGGGTCTAGGACAGGGGGCGTCTGGGGCCAACGTCCTGACTTTC. Translated, it gives CASKGLGQGASGANVLTF.